One sample yielded the 6 T cell receptor beta chains listed below, sequenced in a study of CD8 T cells in ankylosing spondylitis. Whole-study findings and limits: Roughly 8 highly homologous variants made up a TCR beta motif that seemed to typify ankylosing spondylitis blood.

The antigens for these receptors are not known. One entry per CDR3 protein, called by TCRdb with MiXCR from the 5' RACE reads. This sample has about 500,000 distinct CDR3 sequences, with over 4% found just once. Sequencing input: blood, either unsorted or a sorted T cell fraction (not recorded which). The receptors come from a male donor with ankylosing spondylitis.

This clonotype showed up many times. The rearrangement links TRBV5-1 to TRBJ2-7; no reliable D call. Germline V gives CDR1 SGHRS, CDR2 YFSETQ. The CDR3 runs 16 residues. The V gene lost 6 bases and the J gene lost 3 bases, with 22 bases spanning the gap. CDR3 amino acids: CASKTSTGAWGYEQYF. CDR3 coding DNA: TGCGCCAGCAAGACGTCGACGGGCGCCTGGGGCTACGAGCAGTACTTC.

This clonotype was counted only a few times. This sequence joins TRBV5-1 and TRBJ2-5, with 13 bases aligning to TRBD2. Germline values: CDR1 SGHRS, CDR2 YFSETQ. This CDR3 region has 17 residues. Trimming took 4 bases from V and 7 from J; bases not matched to a gene: 13. The CDR3: CASSLPGLAGDPGTQYF. As DNA, the CDR3 is TGCGCCAGCAGCCTGCCTGGACTAGCGGGGGATCCTGGGACCCAGTACTTC.

There are many counts of this clonotype. The chain employs TRBV7-9 and TRBJ2-2, with 9 bases aligning to TRBD1. The junction had 4 bases not matched to a gene; V was cut back by 5 bases and J by 6 bases. CDR1 is SEHNR and CDR2 is FQNEAQ in the germline V gene (reference sequence). The CDR3 runs 14 residues. The CDR3 loop reads CASSVGQGPGELFF. The CDR3 nucleotides read TGTGCCAGCAGCGTGGGACAGGGTCCCGGGGAGCTGTTTTTT.

This clonotype was recorded at least ten times. The chain joins TRBV28 to TRBJ2-7, with 9 bases matching TRBD1. The CDR3 length is 15 residues. V trimming: 4 bases; J trimming: 2 bases; junction bases outside the gene matches: 6. The germline V gene encodes CDR1 MDHEN and CDR2 SYDVKM. In DNA form, the CDR3 reads TGTGCCAGCAGTTCCCCCCGGGACAGGGCCTACGAGCAGTACTTC. This codes for CASSSPRDRAYEQYF.

The chain links TRBV28 to TRBJ2-5; unclear D gene. Germline V gene lookup returns CDR1 MDHEN and CDR2 SYDVKM. This CDR3 is 12 amino acids long. The germline V and J ends were trimmed by 9 bases and 5 bases, with 13 bases remaining between them. This chain's CDR3 is CASTSTSETQYF. The DNA for the CDR3 is TGTGCCAGTACCTCTACTTCGGAGACCCAGTACTTC.

In this sample, this clonotype turned up a few times. The genes are TRBV2 and TRBJ1-5; D is unclear. The CDR3 is made up of 15 amino acids. Germline V CDR1 and CDR2: SNHLY, FYNNEI. V shed 6 bases and J shed 0 bases, with 12 bases lying between them. The CDR3 nucleotides are TGTGCCAGCAGCGGGCAGGAGTATAGCAATCAGCCCCAGCATTTT. Translation gives CASSGQEYSNQPQHF.